A single sample is the source of the 2 T cell receptor beta chains below, sequenced in a study of cytomegalovirus exposure and HLA in healthy donors. 13 Jbeta primers and 60 Vbeta primers were used for the PCR. Profiling relied on immunoSEQ multiplex PCR, and the TCRdb table lists in-frame clones only, not all of them. The data hold around 40,000 clones, with roughly 87% observed a single time. What was sequenced was PBMCs. The receptors derive from a woman aged 35 to 49 in good health and CMV-seropositive.

This sequence joins TRBV5-1 and TRBJ1-2; D is undetermined. CDR1 is SGHRS and CDR2 is YFSETQ in the germline V gene. Trimming cost V 0 bases and J 7 bases, with 16 bases left between them. The CDR3 has 15 amino acids. Here the CDR3 reads CASSLDGWGGGGYTF. CDR3 DNA sequence: TGCGCCAGCAGCTTGGATGGCTGGGGTGGAGGTGGCTACACCTTC. Supplemented by reference TRBV5-1 and TRBJ1-2, the full variable domain reads KAGVTQTPRYLIKTRGQQVTLSCSPISGHRSVSWYQQTPGQGLQFLFEYFSETQRNKGNFPGRFSGRQFSNSRSEMNVSTLELGDSALYLCASSLDGWGGGGYTFGSGTRLTVV.

This clone appeared a few times. The CDR3 coding sequence is TGTGCCAGCAGCCCCCAGACAGGGGGTGAAAAACTGTTTTTT. This sequence encodes CASSPQTGGEKLFF. The chain links TRBV11-2 to TRBJ1-4; TRBD1 agrees at 9 bases. CDR1 is SGHAT, CDR2 FQNNGV, per germline. The CDR3 extends over 14 amino acids. J was trimmed by 7 bases and V by 5 bases; bases with no gene match: 5.